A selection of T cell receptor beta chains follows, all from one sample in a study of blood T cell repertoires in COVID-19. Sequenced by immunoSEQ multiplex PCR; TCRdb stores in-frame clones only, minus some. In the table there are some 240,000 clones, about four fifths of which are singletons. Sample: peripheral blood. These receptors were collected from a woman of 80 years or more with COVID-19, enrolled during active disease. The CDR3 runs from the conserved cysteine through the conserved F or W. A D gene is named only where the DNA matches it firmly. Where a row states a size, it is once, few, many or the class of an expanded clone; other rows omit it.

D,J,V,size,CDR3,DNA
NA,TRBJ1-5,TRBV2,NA,CASTYGTSNQPQHF,TGTGCCAGCACCTACGGGACAAGCAATCAGCCCCAGCATTTT
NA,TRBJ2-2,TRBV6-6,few,CASLKVGGWVAGELFF,TGTGCCAGCCTTAAGGTCGGAGGGTGGGTGGCCGGGGAGCTGTTTTTT
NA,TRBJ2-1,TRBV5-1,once,CASSLGRTNYNEQFF,TGCGCCAGCAGCTTGGGCAGAACAAATTACAATGAGCAGTTCTTC
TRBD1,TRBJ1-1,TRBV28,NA,CASKTGGNTEAFF,TGTGCCAGCAAGACAGGGGGAAACACTGAAGCTTTCTTT
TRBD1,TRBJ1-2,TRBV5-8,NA,CASSYGDRDLHGYTF,TGTGCCAGCAGCTATGGCGACAGGGACCTTCATGGCTACACCTTC
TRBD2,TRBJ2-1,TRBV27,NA,CASSSGTRRYNEQFF,TGTGCCAGCAGTTCCGGGACTAGGAGGTACAATGAGCAGTTCTTC
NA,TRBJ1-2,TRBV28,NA,CASSLLRRAYGYTF,TGTGCCAGCAGTTTACTTCGCAGGGCCTATGGCTACACCTTC
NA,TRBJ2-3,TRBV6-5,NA,CAFKGPGRRDTQYF,TGTGCCTTCAAGGGGCCAGGCCGGCGAGATACGCAGTATTTT
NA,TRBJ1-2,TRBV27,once,CASRGTATGYTF,TGTGCCAGCCGGGGGACGGCCACGGGCTACACCTTC
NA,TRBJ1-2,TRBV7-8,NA,CASSLNQGGTAGVYTF,TGTGCCAGCAGCTTAAACCAGGGAGGAACCGCCGGTGTCTACACCTTC
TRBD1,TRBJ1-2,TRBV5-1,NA,CASSLTGQGYGYTF,TGCGCCAGCAGCTTGACGGGACAGGGGTATGGCTACACCTTC
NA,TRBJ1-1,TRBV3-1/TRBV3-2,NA,CASSQETEVNTEAFF,TGTGCCAGCAGCCAAGAGACAGAAGTGAACACTGAAGCTTTCTTT
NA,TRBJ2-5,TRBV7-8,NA,CASSFIGTGETQYF,TGTGCCAGCAGCTTTATCGGAACGGGGGAGACCCAGTACTTC
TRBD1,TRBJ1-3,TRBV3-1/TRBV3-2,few,CASSQSDRAGNTIYF,TGTGCCAGCAGCCAAAGTGACAGGGCTGGAAACACCATATATTTT
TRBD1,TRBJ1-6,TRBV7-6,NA,CASSLSGQGISPLHF,TGTGCCAGCAGCTTATCGGGACAGGGGATTTCACCCCTCCACTTT
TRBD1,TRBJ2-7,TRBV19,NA,CASSIPGQDEQYF,TGTGCCAGTAGTATCCCGGGACAGGACGAGCAGTACTTC
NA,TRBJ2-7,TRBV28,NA,CASSLDFQYEQYF,TGTGCCAGCAGTTTAGATTTCCAGTACGAGCAGTACTTC
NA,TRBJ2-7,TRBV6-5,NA,CASSYSGRGTYEQYF,TGTGCCAGCAGTTACTCGGGTCGGGGAACCTACGAGCAGTACTTC
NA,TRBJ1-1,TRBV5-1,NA,CASSFEGWTEAFF,TGCGCCAGCAGCTTTGAGGGATGGACTGAAGCTTTCTTT
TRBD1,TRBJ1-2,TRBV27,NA,CASSLNPGQANYGYTF,TGTGCCAGCAGCCTTAACCCGGGACAGGCCAACTATGGCTACACCTTC
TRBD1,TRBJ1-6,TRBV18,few,CASSAGQGGLNSPLHF,TGTGCCAGCTCGGCTGGACAGGGAGGGTTGAATTCACCCCTCCACTTT
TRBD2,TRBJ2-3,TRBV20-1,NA,CSAWTSNTQYF,TGCAGTGCTTGGACTAGCAACACGCAGTATTTT
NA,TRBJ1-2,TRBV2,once,CASSAGRNYGYTF,TGTGCCAGCAGTGCAGGGAGGAACTATGGCTACACCTTC
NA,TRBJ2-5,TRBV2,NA,CASSILGETQYF,TGTGCCAGCAGTATACTAGGAGAGACCCAGTACTTC
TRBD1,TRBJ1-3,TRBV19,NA,CASSVDRASGNTIYF,TGTGCCAGTAGTGTCGACAGGGCCTCTGGAAACACCATATATTTT
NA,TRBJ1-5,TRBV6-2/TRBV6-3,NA,CASSYSRGPVVPQHF,TGTGCCAGCAGTTACTCCAGGGGCCCGGTCGTGCCCCAGCATTTT
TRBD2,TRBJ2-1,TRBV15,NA,CATSREYWGSGSPAYNEQFF,TGTGCCACCAGCAGAGAATATTGGGGGAGCGGGAGTCCGGCTTACAATGAGCAGTTCTTC
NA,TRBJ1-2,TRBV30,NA,CAWVGQGGRTNYGYTF,TGTGCCTGGGTAGGACAAGGGGGAAGGACAAACTATGGCTACACCTTC
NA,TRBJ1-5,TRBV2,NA,CASTLDSARRQHF,TGTGCCAGCACCCTGGACAGCGCACGGCGCCAGCATTTT
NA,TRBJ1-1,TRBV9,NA,CASSVAGGVNTEAFF,TGTGCCAGCAGCGTAGCGGGAGGCGTGAACACTGAAGCTTTCTTT